These 23 T cell receptor beta chains share one sample of origin, sequenced in a study of blood T cells in healthy people across ages. Primed by a sample-barcoded 5' primer and a J-beta primer mix, a second PCR proceeded for about 7 to 11 cycles. Using its own MiXCR run on the 5' RACE reads, TCRdb lists one record per CDR3 protein. The table includes around 970,000 distinct CDR3 sequences, roughly 51% detected once. The sample taken for sequencing was blood. The origin of the receptors is a woman aged 55-69 years in good health.

This clonotype occurred a few times. J is TRBJ1-1 and V is TRBV12-3 or TRBV12-4, with D possibly matching TRBD1 (5 bases). The V gene lost 3 bases and the J gene lost 10 bases, with 15 bases spanning the gap. This CDR3 region has 13 residues. CDR3 loop: CASSFSGPDAAFF. CDR3 coding DNA: TGTGCCAGCAGTTTTTCGGGGCCCGACGCAGCTTTCTTT.

V usage is TRBV7-2 and J usage is TRBJ2-5; the match to TRBD2 covers 7 bases. This CDR3 is built from 15 residues. Per germline, CDR1 SGHTA and CDR2 FQGNSA. V lost 4 bases to trimming and J lost 5 bases; unmatched junction nucleotides: 10. The DNA for the CDR3 is TGTGCCAGCAGCTGGCGCGGGCGGGAGTTGGAGACCCAGTACTTC. This translates into CASSWRGRELETQYF.

The chain carries TRBV28 and TRBJ2-2, with D tentatively TRBD2 (7 bases). V lost 7 bases, J lost 2 bases, and 20 bases lay in between. CDR1 and CDR2 (germline): MDHEN, SYDVKM. CDR3 length: 17 residues. CDR3 amino acids: CASIPLGGAANTGELFF. DNA for the CDR3: TGTGCCAGCATCCCTTTGGGGGGGGCGGCAAACACCGGGGAGCTGTTTTTT.

This clonotype was detected many times. This may stem from a read error, because a much larger clone lies one nucleotide away. This sequence joins TRBV28 and TRBJ1-5, with D unclear. V lost 5 bases and J 0 bases, leaving 8 bases between the germline ends. Germline-derived CDR1 and CDR2 are MDHEN and SYDVKM. The CDR3 loop spans 14 amino acids. CDR3 DNA sequence: TGTGCCAGCAGTGTCTCCGATAGCAATCAGCCCCAGCATTTT. Translated: CASSVSDSNQPQHF. Full variable domain (remainder filled in from reference TRBV28 and TRBJ1-5): DVKVTQSSRYLVKRTGEKVFLECVQDMDHENMFWYRQDPGLGLRLIYFSYDVKMKEKGDIPEGYSVSREKKERFSLILESASTNQTSMYLCASSVSDSNQPQHFGDGTRLSIL.

The chain joins TRBV4-1 to TRBJ1-2; D gene ambiguous. The germline V gene encodes CDR1 MGHRA and CDR2 YSYEKL. This CDR3 is built from 15 residues. Between the trimmed V and J ends, which lost 0 bases and 0 bases, there was a span of 8 bases. This CDR3 reads CASSQDQTANYGYTF. Here the CDR3 DNA reads TGCGCCAGCAGCCAAGATCAAACAGCTAACTATGGCTACACCTTC.

This clonotype was seen a few times. The rearrangement uses TRBV7-2 and TRBJ2-3, with D perhaps matching TRBD2 (6 bases). In germline, CDR1 is SGHTA, CDR2 FQGNSA. The V end lost 8 bases, the J end lost 0 bases, and 12 bases lay between the germline ends. This CDR3 is 14 amino acids long. The CDR3 is CASRLGGSTDTQYF. Written as DNA, the CDR3 is TGTGCCAGCCGTCTTGGGGGGAGCACAGATACGCAGTATTTT.

This sequence joins TRBV6-2 or TRBV6-3 and TRBJ2-7; D is uncertain. The CDR3 extends over 13 amino acids. Germline CDR1 reads MNHEY; CDR2 reads SVGEGT. Trimming took off 8 bases at V and 1 base at J, with 12 bases between the two ends. The CDR3 protein is CASGRTASYEQYF. Here the CDR3 DNA reads TGTGCCAGCGGACGGACGGCTTCCTACGAGCAGTACTTC.

This clonotype has a handful of counts. The rearrangement uses TRBV2 and TRBJ2-7; TRBD1 aligns across 7 bases. There are 13 residues in the CDR3. CDR1 is SNHLY and CDR2 is FYNNEI in the germline V gene. The V and J ends lost 6 bases and 7 bases, in that order; junction bases with no gene match: 9. The CDR3 loop is CASRGTVVIEQYF. The CDR3 bases are TGTGCCAGCAGGGGGACAGTGGTCATAGAGCAGTACTTC.

CDR3 sequence: CASSLSLAGGPSSYNEQFF. Written as DNA, the CDR3 is TGTGCCAGCAGCTTATCGCTAGCGGGAGGGCCGAGCTCCTACAATGAGCAGTTCTTC. The chain couples TRBV11-2 to TRBJ2-1, with TRBD2 matching 12 bases. Trimming took 2 bases from V and 0 from J; bases not matched to a gene: 8. There are 19 residues in the CDR3. The germline V gene encodes CDR1 SGHAT and CDR2 FQNNGV.

The chain has TRBV7-2 and TRBJ2-3, with TRBD2 matching over 8 bases. J lost 7 bases, V lost 5 bases, and 8 bases had no gene match. The CDR3 covers 14 residues. CDR1 is SGHTA, CDR2 FQGNSA, per germline. The CDR3 is CASSRRTSQNTQYF. CDR3 sequence (DNA): TGTGCCAGCAGCCGTAGGACTAGCCAAAATACGCAGTATTTT.

The rearrangement links TRBV6-2 or TRBV6-3 to TRBJ2-7; D remains unclear. Germline V CDR1 and CDR2: MNHEY, SVGEGT. The germline V and J ends were trimmed by 4 bases and 6 bases, with 13 bases remaining between them. There are 13 residues in the CDR3. The CDR3 region has the DNA TGTGCCAGCAGTTCCCCGTCTAGAGGCGAGCAGTACTTC. It specifies CASSSPSRGEQYF.

J is TRBJ2-7 and V is TRBV5-4; 11 bases are a match to TRBD2. The J call may be faulty, since TRBJ2-5 better matches the DNA end. This CDR3 spans 16 amino acids. Germline values: CDR1 SGHNT, CDR2 YYREEE (reference sequence). The DNA of the CDR3 is TGTGCCAGCAGCCTAGGGAGCGGACTAGCGGGCGAGACCCAGTACTTC. It encodes CASSLGSGLAGETQYF.

The J gene is TRBJ2-3, the V gene TRBV6-5, with D unclear. Trimming pared 5 bases from V and 6 bases from J, leaving 12 bases between. Germline CDR1 is MNHEY and CDR2 is SVGAGI. The CDR3 totals 13 residues. The CDR3: CASSTGFGDTQYF. CDR3 coding DNA: TGTGCCAGCAGTACCGGGTTTGGGGATACGCAGTATTTT.

The V and J genes are TRBV7-2 and TRBJ2-5; TRBD1 might be the D (6 bases). The DNA matches TRBJ2-7 better at its end, which makes the J call doubtful. The germline CDR1 and CDR2 sequences are SGHTA and FQGNSA. This CDR3 spans 14 amino acids. CDR3 residues: CASTSGALVGEQYF. CDR3 nucleotide sequence: TGTGCCAGCACCTCAGGGGCACTAGTGGGCGAGCAGTACTTC.

The rearrangement links TRBV20-1 to TRBJ2-3, with 7 nucleotides matching TRBD2. Germline V gene lookup returns CDR1 DFQATT and CDR2 SNEGSKA (reference sequence). With V trimmed by 1 base and J by 8 bases, 6 bases remained unmatched. This CDR3 has 13 amino acids. DNA for the CDR3: TGCAGTGCTAGAGTTACGGGAGGCGGTACGCAGTATTTT. This codes for CSARVTGGGTQYF.

The chain couples TRBV11-2 to TRBJ2-4; no firm D call. Germline CDR1 SGHAT, CDR2 FQNNGV. Trimming removed 5 bases at V and 0 bases at J, with 17 bases between. This CDR3 has 17 residues. The CDR3 spells CASSPASVSIAKNIQYF. In nucleotides, the CDR3 is TGTGCCAGCAGCCCAGCCTCTGTTTCGATAGCCAAAAACATTCAGTACTTC. The whole variable domain, remainder taken from reference TRBV11-2 and TRBJ2-4, is EAGVAQSPRYKIIEKRQSVAFWCNPISGHATLYWYQQILGQGPKLLIQFQNNGVVDDSQLPKDRFSAERLKGVDSTLKIQPAKLEDSAVYLCASSPASVSIAKNIQYFGAGTRLSVL.

This clonotype was observed many times. The chain joins TRBV15 to TRBJ2-2, with D possibly TRBD1 on 6 matching bases. V lost 5 bases, J lost 3 bases, and 13 bases lay in between. The CDR3 loop spans 15 amino acids. Germline values: CDR1 LNHNV, CDR2 YYDKDF (reference sequence). CDR3 sequence: CATSLGGLDTGELFF. The DNA of the CDR3 is TGTGCCACCAGCCTAGGGGGTCTGGACACCGGGGAGCTGTTTTTT.

V is TRBV29-1 and J is TRBJ2-1, with D perhaps TRBD2 (6 bases). Trimming took 4 bases from V and 7 from J, leaving 23 bases between them. Germline V gene lookup returns CDR1 SQVTM and CDR2 ANQGSEA. The CDR3 runs 16 residues. The CDR3 DNA is TGCAGCGTTGTGGGAGGTACCTTAAGTCCCTTAAATGAGCAGTTCTTC. This encodes CSVVGGTLSPLNEQFF.

There are a few counts of this clonotype. The rearrangement uses TRBV28 and TRBJ2-3, with TRBD1 matching 9 bases. From germline, CDR1 is MDHEN and CDR2 SYDVKM. This CDR3 comprises 16 residues. Losses at the gene ends were 3 bases for V and 2 bases for J; bases not matched to a gene: 6. CDR3 nucleotides: TGTGCCAGCAGTTTGACCGGGACAGGGACCACAGATACGCAGTATTTT. As protein: CASSLTGTGTTDTQYF.

The chain recombines TRBV7-8 with TRBJ2-7; D is unresolved. This CDR3 contains 16 residues. V dropped 4 bases and J dropped 4 bases, with 20 bases sitting between them. Germline-derived CDR1 and CDR2 are SGHVS and FQNEAQ. The CDR3 reads CASSSTARYRPYEQYF. CDR3 nucleotide sequence: TGTGCCAGCAGCTCCACTGCGCGTTACCGGCCGTACGAGCAGTACTTC.

This clonotype was picked up a small number of times. This chain links TRBV7-2 with TRBJ2-4; 7 bases fit TRBD1. The CDR3 runs to 12 residues. Germline V gene sequence: CDR1 SGHTA, CDR2 FQGNSA. V shed 4 bases and J 13 bases; nucleotides not matched to a gene: 7. The CDR3 spells CASSSQGSLQYF. The CDR3 nucleotides read TGTGCCAGCAGCTCACAGGGGAGTTTGCAGTACTTC. The variable domain in full, with the rest retrieved from reference TRBV7-2 and TRBJ2-4, is GAGVSQSPSNKVTEKGKDVELRCDPISGHTALYWYRQSLGQGLEFLIYFQGNSAPDKSGLPSDRFSAERTGGSVSTLTIQRTQQEDSAVYLCASSSQGSLQYFGAGTRLSVL.

The CDR3 loop is CASSQEWNEQYF. CDR3 in DNA: TGTGCCAGCAGCCAAGAGTGGAACGAGCAGTACTTC. The chain carries TRBV3-1 and TRBJ2-7; D gene uncertain. CDR3 length equals 12 residues. Trimming shortened V by 0 bases and J by 5 bases, and 5 bases separated the two germline ends. Germline V lookup: CDR1 LGHDT, CDR2 YNNKEL (reference sequence).

In this sample, this clonotype turned up a few times. The chain employs TRBV3-1 and TRBJ2-7, with 9 nucleotides matching TRBD1. Germline CDR1 reads LGHDT; CDR2 reads YNNKEL (reference sequence). With 4 bases clipped from V and 4 bases from J, the junction kept 5 bases outside the gene matches. This CDR3 comprises 14 residues. The CDR3 reads CASSPGDRDYEQYF. The CDR3 region has the DNA TGTGCCAGCAGCCCGGGGGACAGGGATTACGAGCAGTACTTC.